The 20 T cell receptor beta chains listed next were all sequenced from one sample in a study of blood T cell repertoires in COVID-19. Libraries were prepared by immunoSEQ multiplex PCR; TCRdb keeps only in-frame clonotypes and omits some of them. This sample has about 140,000 clones; around nine tenths occur once, and the top ten carry under 6.5%. Input material: peripheral blood. These TCRs come from a human donor in a cohort sampled during active COVID-19.

This rearrangement joins TRBV28 to TRBJ1-2; 8 nucleotides agree with TRBD1. The J segment lost 3 bases and the V segment lost 4 bases, leaving 4 bases of the junction unmatched. The germline V gene has CDR1 MDHEN and CDR2 SYDVKM. The CDR3 consists of 14 residues. DNA for the CDR3: TGTGCCAGCAGTTCCGGACAGGGTGACTATGGCTACACCTTC. It translates to CASSSGQGDYGYTF.

The rearrangement joins TRBV28 to TRBJ2-3, with 8 bases fitting TRBD1. Germline CDR1 is MDHEN and CDR2 is SYDVKM. The ends lost 8 bases at V and 1 base at J; junction bases unmatched: 8. This CDR3 comprises 15 residues. The CDR3 is CASGSGGLGTDTQYF. In nucleotides, the CDR3 is TGTGCCAGCGGCTCAGGGGGCTTGGGCACAGATACGCAGTATTTT.

The genes are TRBV4-1 and TRBJ1-5; weak D call: TRBD1 (6 bases). Trimming removed 1 base from V and 6 bases from J, with 13 bases in between. The germline V gene has CDR1 MGHRA and CDR2 YSYEKL. This CDR3 has 15 residues. CDR3 bases: TGCGCCAGCAGCCAAGTGGCAGGGGAGGGTCAGCCCCAGCATTTT. Amino acid sequence: CASSQVAGEGQPQHF.

The chain recombines TRBV21-1 with TRBJ2-3; the D segment call TRBD1 is taken from the table without a DNA check. TRBV21-1 represents a pseudogene. The CDR3 loop spans 16 amino acids. The CDR3 reads CASSKPLGADTDTQYF. CDR3 coding DNA: TGTGCCAGCAGCAAGCCTCTGGGGGCCGACACAGATACGCAGTATTTT.

The rearrangement joins TRBV28 to TRBJ2-2; 11 nucleotides match TRBD2. J lost 1 base, V lost 5 bases, and 0 bases had no gene match. Germline V gives CDR1 MDHEN, CDR2 SYDVKM. The CDR3 has 15 residues. CDR3: CASSGTSGNTGELFF. The CDR3 DNA sequence: TGTGCCAGCAGTGGGACTAGCGGGAACACCGGGGAGCTGTTTTTT.

This chain connects TRBV24-1 to TRBJ1-1; possible D gene TRBD1, 6 bases. The germline V gene encodes CDR1 KGHDR and CDR2 SFDVKD. The length of the CDR3 is 17 residues. Trimming removed 2 bases from V and 3 bases from J, with 18 bases in between. The CDR3 nucleotides are TGTGCCACCAGTGATTCGAGGAGGCATTCAGGGGACACTGAAGCTTTCTTT. Its translation is CATSDSRRHSGDTEAFF.

The gene calls are TRBV15 and TRBJ2-7, with D possibly being TRBD1 (6 bases). The CDR3 has 14 residues. Trimming left V 5 bases short and J 3 bases short, with 14 bases between. Per germline, CDR1 LNHNV and CDR2 YYDKDF (reference sequence). In DNA, the CDR3 is TGTGCCACCAGCCCCTTAGGGGGTTACTACGAGCAGTACTTC. Translated: CATSPLGGYYEQYF. The whole variable domain, filled in from reference TRBV15 and TRBJ2-7, reads DAMVIQNPRYQVTQFGKPVTLSCSQTLNHNVMYWYQQKSSQAPKLLFHYYDKDFNNEADTPDNFQSRRPNTSFCFLDIRSPGLGDTAMYLCATSPLGGYYEQYFGPGTRLTVT.

The chain combines TRBV27 with TRBJ2-3; maybe TRBD1 (5 bases). This CDR3 has 14 amino acids. From germline, CDR1 is MNHEY and CDR2 SMNVEV (reference sequence). Trimming removed 6 bases from V and 0 bases from J, with 10 bases in between. The DNA for the CDR3 is TGTGCCAGCAGCGACAGCTCTAGCACAGATACGCAGTATTTT. It encodes CASSDSSSTDTQYF.

The rearrangement uses TRBV7-9 and TRBJ1-1; a weak D match, TRBD1 (6 bases). The CDR3 sequence is 16 residues long. Per germline, CDR1 SEHNR and CDR2 FQNEAQ (reference sequence). The V and J ends lost 1 base and 1 base respectively, with 13 bases between them. CDR3 amino acids: CASSLEPGTRNTEAFF. Written as DNA, the CDR3 is TGTGCCAGCAGCTTAGAACCCGGGACAAGGAACACTGAAGCTTTCTTT.

The chain links TRBV7-9 to TRBJ1-2, with D possibly being TRBD1 (5 bases). Germline V CDR1 and CDR2: SEHNR, FQNEAQ (reference sequence). V lost 4 bases and J 2 bases, leaving 11 bases between the germline ends. The CDR3 runs 14 residues. The CDR3 region is CASSSRDYNYGYTF. The CDR3, as DNA: TGTGCCAGCAGCTCCAGGGACTACAACTATGGCTACACCTTC.

This clone occurred once. The V gene is TRBV12-5, the J gene TRBJ2-1; a possible D gene is TRBD2 (5 bases). Germline V lookup: CDR1 LGHNT, CDR2 FRNRAP. V lost 0 bases, J lost 8 bases, and 23 bases lay in between. The CDR3 sequence is 18 residues long. The CDR3 loop reads CASGLVLLGVVSMDEQFF. CDR3 coding DNA: TGTGCTAGTGGTTTGGTTCTCCTCGGGGTAGTCAGTATGGATGAGCAGTTCTTC.

The V call is TRBV30, the J call TRBJ1-1; TRBD1 matches at 7 bases. CDR3 length equals 12 residues. Per germline, CDR1 GTSNPN and CDR2 SVGIG (reference sequence). J lost 9 bases, V lost 1 base, and 5 bases had no gene match. DNA for the CDR3: TGTGCCTGGAGTGGGACAGGATCTAAAGCTTTCTTT. Residues: CAWSGTGSKAFF. Combining the CDR3 with reference TRBV30 and TRBJ1-1 gives the whole variable domain SQTIHQWPATLVQPVGSPLSLECTVEGTSNPNLYWYRQAAGRGLQLLFYSVGIGQISSEVPQNLSASRPQDRQFILSSKKLLLSDSGFYLCAWSGTGSKAFFGQGTRLTVV.

The chain joins TRBV5-1 to TRBJ2-5; 15 nucleotides line up with TRBD2. After removal of 0 bases from V and 0 bases from J, the junction contained 0 bases not matched to a gene. From germline, CDR1 is SGHRS and CDR2 YFSETQ. There are 17 residues in the CDR3. The chain's CDR3 is CASSLGTSGGDQETQYF. Here the CDR3 DNA reads TGCGCCAGCAGCTTGGGGACTAGCGGGGGGGACCAAGAGACCCAGTACTTC.

This sequence joins TRBV28 and TRBJ1-6, with 7 bases lining up with TRBD1. The CDR3 extends over 15 amino acids. Germline V gene data show CDR1 as MDHEN and CDR2 as SYDVKM. V lost 7 bases and J lost 6; bases outside the gene matches: 9. CDR3 region: CASTYLDRANSPLHF. The CDR3 nucleotides read TGTGCCAGCACCTATTTAGACAGGGCTAATTCACCCCTCCACTTT. Using reference TRBV28 and TRBJ1-6 for the parts outside the CDR3, the full variable domain is DVKVTQSSRYLVKRTGEKVFLECVQDMDHENMFWYRQDPGLGLRLIYFSYDVKMKEKGDIPEGYSVSREKKERFSLILESASTNQTSMYLCASTYLDRANSPLHFGNGTRLTVT.

The chain recombines TRBV27 with TRBJ2-7; D is ambiguous. V was shortened by 8 bases and J by 4 bases, with 9 bases between the two germline ends. Germline V lookup: CDR1 MNHEY, CDR2 SMNVEV (reference sequence). The CDR3 is 11 residues long. The CDR3 is CASVASYEQYF. The DNA of the CDR3 is TGTGCCAGCGTTGCCAGTTACGAGCAGTACTTC.

This clone was seen only a few times. This rearrangement joins TRBV10-3 to TRBJ1-2; tentative D call: TRBD1 (6 bases). Germline CDR1 and CDR2: ENHRY and SYGVKD. V dropped 6 bases and J dropped 4 bases, with 12 bases sitting between them. This CDR3 spans 13 amino acids. CDR3: CAISWDKGYGYTF. The CDR3 DNA reads TGTGCCATCAGCTGGGACAAAGGCTATGGCTACACCTTC.

The V and J genes are TRBV11-3 and TRBJ2-1; tentative D call: TRBD1 (5 bases). V was cut by 3 bases and J by 8 bases, with 14 bases left in between. This CDR3 is built from 14 residues. In germline, CDR1 is SGHNT, CDR2 YENEEA. CDR3 sequence: CASSFNQGTHEQFF. For the CDR3, the DNA is TGTGCCAGCAGCTTTAACCAGGGTACGCATGAGCAGTTCTTC.

The chain couples TRBV28 to TRBJ1-1; 11 nucleotides agree with TRBD1. Losses at the gene ends were 5 bases for V and 3 bases for J; bases not matched to a gene: 11. The CDR3 covers 17 residues. Germline V CDR1 and CDR2: MDHEN, SYDVKM. CDR3 region: CASSTTGQGAWDTEAFF. DNA of the CDR3: TGTGCCAGCAGTACGACCGGACAGGGGGCCTGGGACACTGAAGCTTTCTTT.

This chain uses TRBV6-5 with TRBJ2-2; perhaps TRBD1 as D (5 bases). V lost 7 bases, J lost 2 bases, and 8 bases lay in between. This CDR3 has 13 residues. Germline loops: CDR1 MNHEY, CDR2 SVGAGI. The CDR3 DNA follows: TGTGCCAGCACCCAGGGTAACACCGGGGAGCTGTTTTTT. Its translation: CASTQGNTGELFF.

The chain employs TRBV27 and TRBJ2-3; TRBD2 agrees at 10 bases. Germline CDR1 MNHEY, CDR2 SMNVEV (reference sequence). Unmatched junction bases numbered 7, after V lost 4 bases and J lost 3 bases. This CDR3 is built from 16 residues. This chain's CDR3 is CASSYSSGRETDTQYF. As DNA, the CDR3 is TGTGCCAGCAGTTACTCTAGCGGGAGAGAAACAGATACGCAGTATTTT.